The T cell receptor (beta chain) described here comes from a study of blood T cell repertoires in COVID-19. For the study at large: The United States, Italy and Spain supplied acute and convalescent COVID-19 samples.

CDR3 size: 15 residues. In germline, CDR1 is LGHNA, CDR2 YSLEER. V lost 0 bases and J lost 4; bases outside the gene matches: 5. In the original analysis: By means of reference gene primer amplification, nucleated cell counts were estimated. The data were produced by immunoSEQ multiplex PCR, yet TCRdb's version contains in-frame clones alone and is incomplete. Clone size and V and J calls were adopted from that table, with D and trimming inferred from the DNA. This sample yields 360,000 or so clones, of which less than 90% are seen a single time; 5.1% belongs to the top ten. The clonotype was recovered from a woman between 50 and 59 years old who had recovered from COVID-19. The sample taken for sequencing was PBMCs or T cells enriched from blood (not recorded which). The chain combines TRBV4-3 with TRBJ1-2; 7 bases agree with TRBD1. CDR3 in DNA: TGCGCCAGCAGCCAAGAGCCTGGGACAGCCTATGGCTACACCTTC. Amino acids: CASSQEPGTAYGYTF.